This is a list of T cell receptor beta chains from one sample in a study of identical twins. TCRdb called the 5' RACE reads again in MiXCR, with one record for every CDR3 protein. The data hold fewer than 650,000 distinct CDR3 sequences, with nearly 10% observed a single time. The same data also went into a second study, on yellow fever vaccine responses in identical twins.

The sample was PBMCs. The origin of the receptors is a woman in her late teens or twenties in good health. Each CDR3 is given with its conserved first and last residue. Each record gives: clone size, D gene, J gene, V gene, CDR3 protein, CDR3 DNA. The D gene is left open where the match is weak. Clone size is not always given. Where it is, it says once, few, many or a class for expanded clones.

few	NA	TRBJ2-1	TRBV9	CASSEGSANEQFF	TGTGCCAGCAGCGAAGGTAGCGCCAATGAGCAGTTCTTC
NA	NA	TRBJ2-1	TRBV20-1	CSLDPRGLNEQFF	TGCAGTCTGGACCCCCGGGGGTTGAATGAGCAGTTCTTC
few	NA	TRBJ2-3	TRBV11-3	CASSLDGRNTQYF	TGTGCCAGCAGCTTAGACGGGAGAAATACGCAGTATTTT
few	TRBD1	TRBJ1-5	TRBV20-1	CSADRAGQPQHF	TGCAGTGCCGACAGGGCGGGCCAGCCCCAGCATTTT
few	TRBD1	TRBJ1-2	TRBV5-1	CASSLGQGAEGYTF	TGCGCCAGCAGCTTGGGCCAGGGGGCGGAGGGCTACACCTTC
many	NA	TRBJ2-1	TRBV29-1	CSSRLGGSYNEQFF	TGCAGCTCGAGGCTTGGGGGCTCCTACAATGAGCAGTTCTTC
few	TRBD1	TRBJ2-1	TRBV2	CASSERSGQGYNEQFF	TGTGCCAGCAGTGAGCGTTCGGGACAGGGATACAATGAGCAGTTCTTC
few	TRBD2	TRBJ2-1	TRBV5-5	CASSLEAGGGNEQFF	TGTGCCAGCAGCTTGGAGGCGGGAGGCGGCAATGAGCAGTTCTTC
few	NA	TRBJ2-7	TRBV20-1	CSARDQDSRYEQYF	TGCAGTGCTAGAGATCAGGACTCAAGATACGAGCAGTACTTC
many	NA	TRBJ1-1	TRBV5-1	CASSLHTEAFF	TGCGCCAGCAGCTTGCATACTGAAGCTTTCTTT
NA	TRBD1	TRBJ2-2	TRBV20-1	CSALDRVNTGELFF	TGCAGTGCTCTGGACAGGGTAAACACCGGGGAGCTGTTTTTT
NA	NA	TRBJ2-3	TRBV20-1	CSARVPSHTDTQYF	TGCAGTGCTAGAGTCCCCAGCCACACAGATACGCAGTATTTT
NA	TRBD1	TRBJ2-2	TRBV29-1	CSAGTGTPGELFF	TGCAGCGCCGGGACAGGGACACCCGGGGAGCTGTTTTTT
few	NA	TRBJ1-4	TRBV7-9	CASSLGAVYEKLFF	TGTGCCAGCAGCTTAGGAGCGGTTTATGAAAAACTGTTTTTT
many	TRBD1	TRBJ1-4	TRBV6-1	CASRATGLHEKLFF	TGTGCCAGCAGGGCGACAGGGCTTCATGAAAAACTGTTTTTT
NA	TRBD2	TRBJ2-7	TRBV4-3	CASSQEQAGTSGSYEQYF	TGCGCCAGCAGCCAAGAACAGGCCGGGACTAGCGGGTCCTACGAGCAGTACTTC
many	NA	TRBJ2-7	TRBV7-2	CASSPVKGGAYYEQYF	TGTGCCAGCAGCCCCGTAAAAGGGGGAGCGTACTACGAGCAGTACTTC
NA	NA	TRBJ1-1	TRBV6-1	CASRWPNTEAFF	TGTGCCAGCCGGTGGCCCAACACTGAAGCTTTCTTT
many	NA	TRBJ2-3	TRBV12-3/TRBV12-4	CASSLMPDTQYF	TGTGCCAGCAGTTTAATGCCAGATACGCAGTATTTT
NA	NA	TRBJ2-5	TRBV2	CASSEEVIGRVSTQYF	TGTGCCAGCAGTGAAGAGGTTATAGGGCGCGTCTCGACCCAGTACTTC
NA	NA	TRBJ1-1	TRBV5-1	CASSLEGLSGAFF	TGCGCCAGCAGCTTGGAGGGTTTATCGGGAGCTTTCTTT
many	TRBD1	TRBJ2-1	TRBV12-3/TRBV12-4	CASSDRTGGGGEQFF	TGTGCCAGCAGCGATAGGACAGGGGGTGGGGGTGAGCAGTTCTTC
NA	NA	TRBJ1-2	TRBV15	CATSTLKQGAYGYTF	TGTGCCACCAGCACCCTAAAACAGGGAGCTTATGGCTACACCTTC
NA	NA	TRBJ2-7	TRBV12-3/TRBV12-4	CASNHPDRTLEQYF	TGTGCCAGCAATCACCCCGACAGGACCTTGGAGCAGTACTTC
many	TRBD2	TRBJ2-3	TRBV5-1	CASSINPGGRVDTQYF	TGCGCCAGCAGTATAAACCCGGGGGGGCGTGTAGATACGCAGTATTTT
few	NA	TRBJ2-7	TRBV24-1	CATSDPGRGEQYF	TGTGCCACCAGTGACCCCGGACGTGGCGAGCAGTACTTC
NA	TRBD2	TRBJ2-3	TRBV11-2	CASSHYPPGLAGGTDTQYF	TGTGCCAGCAGCCATTATCCCCCGGGACTAGCGGGAGGCACAGATACGCAGTATTTT